In its sample, the clone carrying this T cell receptor beta chain was seen a few times. The antigen is unknown. This entry comes from a study of human T cells and chemical hapten exposure. Study in general: Mainly, slight library volume differences in the pool made TCR yields vary. Study-wide points: No alteration of TCRs above 1 in 1000 frequency was seen with DPC sensitization. Expanded TCR sets contained significantly more large CDR3 similarity clusters than controls.

The CDR3 contains 12 residues. Germline V gene sequence: CDR1 SGHRS, CDR2 YFSETQ. V was shortened by 5 bases and J by 5 bases, with 11 bases between the two germline ends. Time point indicated: patch test 2, 6 weeks after DPC sensitization. Treatment indicated: therapeutic diphenylcyclopropenone sensitization with weekly scalp DPC. Each CDR3 protein gets one entry after TCRdb re-called the RACE reads with MiXCR. The table lists approximately 80,000 distinct CDR3 sequences, approximately 10% of them singletons, with over 2% in the top ten. The clonotype comes from a woman aged 25-40 years with alopecia areata. Some clones in this sample may be carry-over from other donors' samples. Sequenced material: whole blood, taken in connection with sensitization to the hapten diphenylcyclopropenone (DPC). The chain combines TRBV5-1 with TRBJ2-7; possibly TRBD1 for D (5 bases). This CDR3 is CASSVQGHEQYF. The CDR3 DNA is TGCGCCAGCAGTGTGCAGGGCCACGAGCAGTACTTC.